The 27 T cell receptor beta chains in this list originate from one sample, sequenced in a study of blood T cell repertoires in COVID-19. Measured with immunoSEQ multiplex PCR; TCRdb has only the in-frame clones, and not every one. This sample has 70,000 or so clones, with about nine tenths found just once. Sequenced input: peripheral blood. These receptor sequences come from a man between 70 and 80 years old with active or convalescent COVID-19.

This clone was detected only once. This chain links TRBV5-1 with TRBJ1-4; D call uncertain. Trimming pared 0 bases from V and 5 bases from J, leaving 8 bases between. Germline-derived CDR1 and CDR2 are SGHRS and YFSETQ. CDR3 length equals 14 residues. In nucleotides, the CDR3 is TGCGCCAGCAGCTTGGACAGTCGGAATGAAAAACTGTTTTTT. It translates to CASSLDSRNEKLFF.

The rearrangement links TRBV24-1 to TRBJ2-2, with D maybe TRBD1 (5 bases). Germline lookup yields CDR1 KGHDR and CDR2 SFDVKD. The CDR3 totals 17 residues. The V gene lost 5 bases and the J gene lost 4 bases, with 19 bases spanning the gap. CDR3 amino acids: CATSVSDRGSVTGELFF. The DNA for the CDR3 is TGTGCCACCAGTGTCAGTGATAGGGGATCTGTCACCGGGGAGCTGTTTTTT.

This chain uses TRBV21-1 with TRBJ1-2. TRBV21-1 has pseudogene status. There are 17 residues in the CDR3. The chain's CDR3 is CASSNSPGEGITIGYTF. In DNA form, the CDR3 reads TGTGCCAGCAGCAATTCCCCTGGGGAGGGAATAACTATTGGCTACACCTTC.

This clone was seen only a few times. The rearrangement joins TRBV11-2 to TRBJ2-7; a weak D match, TRBD2 (5 bases). CDR3 size: 13 residues. Germline assignment: CDR1 SGHAT and CDR2 FQNNGV. The V and J ends lost 1 base and 7 bases respectively, with 11 bases between them. The CDR3 DNA reads as TGTGCCAGCAGCTTAGGTAGACTACGAGAGCAGTACTTC. Translation: CASSLGRLREQYF.

The V gene is TRBV5-5, the J gene TRBJ2-7; the match to TRBD2 covers 10 bases. The V gene end was trimmed by 0 bases and the J gene end by 4 bases; junction bases not matched to a gene: 1. This CDR3 has 14 amino acids. Germline V gene lookup returns CDR1 SGHKS and CDR2 YYEKEE (reference sequence). CDR3 protein: CASSLVAGGYEQYF. In DNA, the CDR3 is TGTGCCAGCAGCTTGGTAGCGGGGGGATACGAGCAGTACTTC. The full variable domain, completed using reference TRBV5-5 and TRBJ2-7, is DAGVTQSPTHLIKTRGQQVTLRCSPISGHKSVSWYQQVLGQGPQFIFQYYEKEERGRGNFPDRFSARQFPNYSSELNVNALLLGDSALYLCASSLVAGGYEQYFGPGTRLTVT.

This clone was picked up one time. V is TRBV5-1 and J is TRBJ2-7; 7 positions match TRBD1. Germline assignment: CDR1 SGHRS and CDR2 YFSETQ. V lost 4 bases, J lost 2 bases, and 9 bases stayed unmatched. This CDR3 spans 15 amino acids. The CDR3 DNA sequence: TGCGCCAGCAGCGCCGGACAGGCGATTACCTACGAGCAGTACTTC. It yields the protein CASSAGQAITYEQYF.

The CDR3 here is CASSFTVSVEKLFF. DNA of the CDR3: TGTGCCAGCAGTTTTACGGTCTCGGTAGAAAAACTGTTTTTT. V gene TRBV28 combines with J gene TRBJ1-4; D is undetermined. The V gene's germline CDR1 is MDHEN and CDR2 SYDVKM. The CDR3 is 14 residues long. With 3 bases removed from V and 8 bases from J, the gap between germline ends came to 13 bases.

This clone occurred a few times. The chain recombines TRBV6-2 or TRBV6-3 with TRBJ2-5; TRBD1 agrees at 8 bases. Looked up from germline, CDR1 is MNHEY and CDR2 is SVGEGT. The length of the CDR3 is 16 residues. The ends lost 2 bases at V and 2 bases at J; junction bases unmatched: 7. The CDR3 protein is CASSYRQGWVQETQYF. For the CDR3, the DNA is TGTGCCAGCAGTTACAGACAGGGGTGGGTACAAGAGACCCAGTACTTC.

The rearrangement joins TRBV9 to TRBJ2-7; D gene uncertain. CDR1 SGDLS and CDR2 YYNGEE come from the germline V gene. The V gene lost 0 bases and the J gene lost 3 bases, with 13 bases spanning the gap. The CDR3 runs to 15 residues. CDR3 DNA sequence: TGTGCCAGCAGCGTAGACTGGGCCCTTGGCTACGAGCAGTACTTC. Amino acids: CASSVDWALGYEQYF.

In its sample, this clone was seen once. The chain recombines TRBV6-5 with TRBJ1-5; 10 bases line up with TRBD1. Germline CDR1 MNHEY, CDR2 SVGAGI. The CDR3 covers 14 residues. V was clipped by 5 bases and J by 11 bases; unmatched bases: 9. CDR3 DNA: TGTGCCAGCAGTCGGGACAGGGGCCTAGGGGCCCAGCATTTT. As protein: CASSRDRGLGAQHF.

The chain uses TRBV14 and TRBJ2-7; perhaps TRBD1 as D (6 bases). Germline V gene sequence: CDR1 SGHDN, CDR2 FVKESK. This CDR3 spans 18 amino acids. V lost 1 base and J lost 3, with 22 bases in between. The CDR3 nucleotides read TGTGCCAGCAGCCAAGTGGGGGCCCTACATAGTAAAGTCTACGAGCAGTACTTC. Translation gives CASSQVGALHSKVYEQYF.

This sequence joins TRBV30 and TRBJ1-6; D call uncertain. CDR1 and CDR2 (germline): GTSNPN, SVGIG (reference sequence). Trimming took 4 bases from V and 9 from J, leaving 16 bases between them. There are 14 residues in the CDR3. This CDR3 reads CAWTFYVHGSPLHF. The CDR3 coding sequence is TGTGCCTGGACCTTTTATGTTCACGGTTCACCCCTCCACTTT.

J is TRBJ1-6 and V is TRBV30; D perhaps matches TRBD1 (5 bases). Germline V gene data show CDR1 as GTSNPN and CDR2 as SVGIG (reference sequence). The CDR3 totals 16 residues. V was clipped by 0 bases and J by 10 bases, with 19 bases between them. CDR3 DNA: TGTGCCTGGAGTGTACGGGGCCAGGCTGGGAGGTCACCCCTCCACTTT. Protein product: CAWSVRGQAGRSPLHF.

The gene calls are TRBV28 and TRBJ2-2, with D tentatively TRBD1 (5 bases). The V and J ends lost 7 bases and 3 bases respectively, with 18 bases between them. CDR1 and CDR2 from the germline V gene are MDHEN and SYDVKM. This CDR3 spans 16 amino acids. CDR3 bases: TGTGCCAGCACCCCATTAGGTGGGGCACACACCGGGGAGCTGTTTTTT. As protein: CASTPLGGAHTGELFF.

V usage is TRBV6-5 and J usage is TRBJ1-4, with TRBD1 identical over 9 bases. After removal of 10 bases from V and 3 bases from J, the junction contained 9 bases not matched to a gene. The CDR3 spans 15 residues. Germline V gene sequence: CDR1 MNHEY, CDR2 SVGAGI. CDR3 coding DNA: TGTGCCAACGCGGACAGGGGTATATCTAATGAAAAACTGTTTTTT. The encoded protein is CANADRGISNEKLFF.

J is TRBJ2-7 and V is TRBV28, with 7 nucleotides matching TRBD1. The CDR3 has 14 amino acids. Trimming at V came to 6 bases and at J to 9 bases, leaving 14 bases not matched to a gene. CDR1 is MDHEN, CDR2 SYDVKM, per germline. The CDR3 is CASREPGQLEGQYF. The DNA of the CDR3 is TGTGCCAGCAGGGAACCGGGACAGTTAGAAGGGCAGTACTTC.

CDR3 DNA sequence: TGTGCCAGCTCACCCCGGACAGTTCGGGGTTACACTGAAGCTTTCTTT. Translating gives CASSPRTVRGYTEAFF. This rearrangement joins TRBV18 to TRBJ1-1, with TRBD1 as a possible D gene (6 bases). The V and J ends lost 3 bases and 3 bases respectively, with 17 bases between them. The germline gives CDR1 KGHSH, CDR2 LQKENI. CDR3 size: 16 residues. The entire variable domain, with the rest obtained from reference TRBV18 and TRBJ1-1, is as follows: NAGVMQNPRHLVRRRGQEARLRCSPMKGHSHVYWYRQLPEEGLKFMVYLQKENIIDESGMPKERFSAEFPKEGPSILRIQQVVRGDSAAYFCASSPRTVRGYTEAFFGQGTRLTVV.

The sample holds one count of this clone. V and J are TRBV24-1 and TRBJ2-2, with 11 bases aligning to TRBD2. This CDR3 spans 18 amino acids. The V gene end was trimmed by 4 bases and the J gene end by 2 bases; junction bases not matched to a gene: 8. The germline V gene has CDR1 KGHDR and CDR2 SFDVKD. This chain's CDR3 is CATSERGSGRANTGELFF. CDR3 nucleotide sequence: TGTGCCACCAGTGAGCGGGGTAGCGGGAGGGCCAACACCGGGGAGCTGTTTTTT.

The chain combines TRBV19 with TRBJ2-7, with unresolved D. CDR1 is LNHDA, CDR2 SQIVND, per germline (reference sequence). The CDR3 contains 15 residues. The germline V and J ends were trimmed by 7 bases and 3 bases, with 19 bases remaining between them. CDR3 coding DNA: TGTGCCAGTACCTTGCAGTTTCGCGCGGACTACGAGCAGTACTTC. Translation gives CASTLQFRADYEQYF.

The V and J genes are TRBV28 and TRBJ2-3; the match to TRBD2 covers 8 bases. With V trimmed by 6 bases and J by 5 bases, 7 bases remained unmatched. The CDR3 totals 14 residues. Germline CDR1 reads MDHEN; CDR2 reads SYDVKM. For the CDR3, the DNA is TGTGCCAGCAGGTCGCGGGGGGCGGGAGATACGCAGTATTTT. Translation gives CASRSRGAGDTQYF.

The V call is TRBV19, the J call TRBJ2-7, with D possibly being TRBD1 (5 bases). CDR3 length: 13 residues. V lost 5 bases and J lost 6, with 14 bases in between. Germline loops: CDR1 LNHDA, CDR2 SQIVND (reference sequence). This chain's CDR3 is CASSSTRTREQYF. CDR3 nucleotides: TGTGCCAGTAGTTCGACCCGGACACGCGAGCAGTACTTC.

The V and J genes are TRBV6-6 and TRBJ2-5; 12 bases line up with TRBD2. The CDR3 covers 15 residues. Germline V lookup: CDR1 MNHNY, CDR2 SVGAGI (reference sequence). J lost 6 bases, V lost 4 bases, and 6 bases had no gene match. CDR3 sequence: CASSSGTSGLKTQYF. The CDR3 nucleotides are TGTGCCAGCAGTTCCGGGACTAGCGGGTTAAAGACCCAGTACTTC.

The chain links TRBV27 to TRBJ1-2; TRBD1 is a possible D gene (6 bases). Per germline, CDR1 MNHEY and CDR2 SMNVEV (reference sequence). V was shortened by 3 bases and J by 0 bases, with 11 bases between the two germline ends. The length of the CDR3 is 15 residues. The CDR3 reads CASSFYRDTNYGYTF. DNA for the CDR3: TGTGCCAGCAGTTTTTACAGGGATACTAACTATGGCTACACCTTC.

The chain recombines TRBV5-1 with TRBJ1-1, with D perhaps matching TRBD1 (5 bases). Per germline, CDR1 SGHRS and CDR2 YFSETQ. The CDR3 has 17 residues. Between the trimmed V and J ends, which lost 2 bases and 8 bases, there was a span of 25 bases. The CDR3 DNA sequence: TGCGCCAGCAGCTTCCCACCGGGTGGGCAGGGTGATACAGAAGCTTTCTTT. It is translated as CASSFPPGGQGDTEAFF.

The V call is TRBV6-2 or TRBV6-3, the J call TRBJ1-1, with 7 positions matching TRBD1. Germline CDR1 is MNHEY and CDR2 is SVGEGT. V was clipped by 5 bases and J by 6 bases; unmatched bases: 9. CDR3 size: 14 residues. The DNA for the CDR3 is TGTGCCAGCAGTGACGAAGACAGGGCCGCTGAAGCTTTCTTT. This codes for CASSDEDRAAEAFF.

J is TRBJ2-3 and V is TRBV7-6; 8 bases match TRBD2. The trim removed 10 bases at V and 2 bases at J, leaving 20 bases unmatched. Germline assignment: CDR1 SGHVS and CDR2 FNYEAQ. This CDR3 comprises 18 residues. CDR3 bases: TGTGCCACCTCACCATCTCCCCCGGGAGGGATAGTCACAGATACGCAGTATTTT. Translating it yields CATSPSPPGGIVTDTQYF. The full variable domain, in which reference TRBV7-6 and TRBJ2-3 provide the parts outside the CDR3, is GAGVSQSPRYKVTKRGQDVALRCDPISGHVSLYWYRQALGQGPEFLTYFNYEAQQDKSGLPNDRFSAERPEGSISTLTIQRTEQRDSAMYRCATSPSPPGGIVTDTQYFGPGTRLTVL.

The chain's CDR3 is CASSEARGSEQFF. The CDR3 DNA is TGTGCCAGCAGTGAGGCTAGAGGGTCTGAGCAGTTCTTC. V is TRBV6-4 and J is TRBJ2-1; D is possibly TRBD2 (5 bases). Germline V gene lookup returns CDR1 MRHNA and CDR2 SNTAGT. V was cut by 3 bases and J by 9 bases, with 12 bases left in between. The CDR3 runs 13 residues.